The rows below give T cell receptor beta chains drawn from one sample of a study of cytomegalovirus exposure and HLA in healthy donors. Sequencing was performed with immunoSEQ multiplex PCR; in TCRdb, only in-frame clones are kept and a portion is missing. The table has some 200,000 clones, about 89% seen once; the top ten hold over 0.95%. Source material: PBMCs. All receptors derive from a woman younger than 35 in good health and CMV-seronegative. Both conserved end residues are part of each CDR3. Each record gives: D gene, clone size, V gene, J gene, CDR3 DNA, CDR3 protein. D genes are given only for firm matches. Expanded clones are given a class, and other clones once, few, many or no size at all.

D: TRBD1; size: .; V: TRBV29-1; J: TRBJ2-7; DNA: TGCAGCGTTGACGGACAGGGGACTGAGGAGCAGTACTTC; CDR3: CSVDGQGTEEQYF
D: .; size: .; V: TRBV30; J: TRBJ1-2; DNA: TGTGCCTGGAGCCCAGGGGACCTTTATGGCTACACCTTC; CDR3: CAWSPGDLYGYTF
D: .; size: .; V: TRBV29-1; J: TRBJ2-2; DNA: TGCAGCGTGAGGGGCGGGGGCCCGAACACCGGGGAGCTGTTTTTT; CDR3: CSVRGGGPNTGELFF
D: TRBD1; size: .; V: TRBV4-1; J: TRBJ1-4; DNA: TGCGCCAGCAGACGTCCCGGGACAGGGACCTCAACTAATGAAAAACTGTTTTTT; CDR3: CASRRPGTGTSTNEKLFF
D: TRBD1; size: .; V: TRBV2; J: TRBJ1-2; DNA: TGTGCCAGCAGAGCGACAGGGACTTCCTATGGCTACACCTTC; CDR3: CASRATGTSYGYTF
D: .; size: .; V: TRBV11-3; J: TRBJ1-1; DNA: TGTGCCAGCAGCTTAGACACTTTGAACACTGAAGCTTTCTTT; CDR3: CASSLDTLNTEAFF
D: TRBD1; size: .; V: TRBV6-5; J: TRBJ1-6; DNA: TGTGCCAGCAGGAATCGGACAGGGGGCAAGTGGACCCTCCACTTT; CDR3: CASRNRTGGKWTLHF
D: TRBD1; size: .; V: TRBV5-4; J: TRBJ2-3; DNA: TGTGCCAGCAGATCCTCCGGGACAGGGTTGATCGATACGCAGTATTTT; CDR3: CASRSSGTGLIDTQYF
D: .; size: .; V: TRBV4-2; J: TRBJ2-7; DNA: TGTGCCAGCAGCCAAGATCTCCAAGTGGCATACGAGCAGTACTTC; CDR3: CASSQDLQVAYEQYF
D: TRBD2; size: .; V: TRBV10-3; J: TRBJ2-7; DNA: TGTGCCATCAGTGACTATGACCGGACTAGCGGATTGTACGAGCAGTACTTC; CDR3: CAISDYDRTSGLYEQYF
D: .; size: .; V: TRBV6-6; J: TRBJ2-3; DNA: TGTGCCAGCAGTTACTCACAGGGAACCACAGATACGCAGTATTTT; CDR3: CASSYSQGTTDTQYF
D: .; size: .; V: TRBV5-1; J: TRBJ2-5; DNA: TGCGCCAGCAGCTTGAGGGCACAGGAGGGTGAGCAGTACTTC; CDR3: CASSLRAQEGEQYF
D: TRBD1; size: once; V: TRBV6-5; J: TRBJ1-2; DNA: TGTGCCAGCAGTCGGGACAGGGCAGGCTATGGCTACACCTTC; CDR3: CASSRDRAGYGYTF
D: .; size: .; V: TRBV28; J: TRBJ2-1; DNA: TGTGCCAGCACCGGGCGGGAAGACTCCTACAATGAGCAGTTCTTC; CDR3: CASTGREDSYNEQFF
D: TRBD2; size: .; V: TRBV4-2; J: TRBJ2-4; DNA: TGTGCCAGCAGAGCGGGGGGGGACGGAAACATTCAGTACTTC; CDR3: CASRAGGDGNIQYF
D: TRBD2; size: .; V: TRBV7-9; J: TRBJ2-5; DNA: TGTGCCAGCAGACCAGCGGGGGGCCAAGAGACCCAGTACTTC; CDR3: CASRPAGGQETQYF
D: TRBD2; size: .; V: TRBV4-2; J: TRBJ2-3; DNA: TGTGCCAGCAGCCAAGATGGCGGGAGGCCAGATACGCAGTATTTT; CDR3: CASSQDGGRPDTQYF
D: TRBD1; size: .; V: TRBV5-1; J: TRBJ2-7; DNA: TGCGCCAGCGGGTGGGACAGTGCTCCCTACGAGCAGTACTTC; CDR3: CASGWDSAPYEQYF
D: TRBD1; size: .; V: TRBV7-6; J: TRBJ2-7; DNA: TGTGCCAGCAGCTTAGATTGGACAGGGGACGAGCAGTACTTC; CDR3: CASSLDWTGDEQYF
D: .; size: few; V: TRBV10-1; J: TRBJ2-1; DNA: TGCGCCAGCAGTTACCTGGCTCGGAGCTCCTACAATGAGCAGTTCTTC; CDR3: CASSYLARSSYNEQFF
D: .; size: .; V: TRBV5-6; J: TRBJ2-1; DNA: TGTGCCAGCAACGGCGGGGTATACAATGAGCAGTTCTTC; CDR3: CASNGGVYNEQFF
D: .; size: .; V: TRBV9; J: TRBJ2-2; DNA: TGTGCCAGCAGCGTATGGGGCTCGACCGGGGAGCTGTTTTTT; CDR3: CASSVWGSTGELFF
D: TRBD2; size: .; V: TRBV4-3; J: TRBJ2-3; DNA: TGCGCCAGCAGCCAAGACGGACTAGCGGGGGCGGGGGATACGCAGTATTTT; CDR3: CASSQDGLAGAGDTQYF
D: TRBD1; size: .; V: TRBV5-1; J: TRBJ2-5; DNA: TGCGCCAGCAGCTGGGGGACAGACCAAGAGACCCAGTACTTC; CDR3: CASSWGTDQETQYF
D: TRBD2; size: .; V: TRBV7-9; J: TRBJ2-3; DNA: TGTGCCAGCAGCCGTCCCGGGACTAGCGGGGGGCCCTCAAATACGCAGTATTTT; CDR3: CASSRPGTSGGPSNTQYF
D: .; size: .; V: TRBV13; J: TRBJ1-2; DNA: TGTGCCAGCAGCGCCTCAGAGGGTGGCTACACCTTC; CDR3: CASSASEGGYTF
D: TRBD1; size: .; V: TRBV5-1; J: TRBJ2-7; DNA: TGCGCCAGCAGCTTAGCCAGGGGGAGTTCCTACGAGCAGTACTTC; CDR3: CASSLARGSSYEQYF
D: .; size: .; V: TRBV4-1; J: TRBJ2-3; DNA: TGCGCCAGCAGCCAACTTGCCTCTATGGTGCGGGTCTCTAGCACAGATACGCAGTATTTT; CDR3: CASSQLASMVRVSSTDTQYF
D: TRBD1; size: once; V: TRBV5-4; J: TRBJ1-5; DNA: TGTGCCAGCAGCGTCGGGGGACAGAGCAATCAGCCCCAGCATTTT; CDR3: CASSVGGQSNQPQHF
D: .; size: .; V: TRBV2; J: TRBJ2-7; DNA: TGTGCCAGCAGTGAAAGGTACTACGAGCAGTACTTC; CDR3: CASSERYYEQYF
D: .; size: few; V: TRBV4-2; J: TRBJ2-1; DNA: TGTGCCAGCAGCCAAGAGGACCGTGGGGCTATCTACAATGAGCAGTTCTTC; CDR3: CASSQEDRGAIYNEQFF
D: .; size: .; V: TRBV19; J: TRBJ2-5; DNA: TGTGCCAGTAGTAGGTCCGGACAGTTAGAGACCCAGTACTTC; CDR3: CASSRSGQLETQYF
D: .; size: .; V: TRBV14; J: TRBJ2-7; DNA: TGTGCCAGCAGCTCTTTAAGACACACCTACGAGCAGTACTTC; CDR3: CASSSLRHTYEQYF
D: TRBD1; size: once; V: TRBV19; J: TRBJ1-5; DNA: TGTGCCAGTAGGTTATACGGACAGGCCCTCAATCAGCCCCAGCATTTT; CDR3: CASRLYGQALNQPQHF
D: .; size: .; V: TRBV25-1; J: TRBJ1-1; DNA: TGTGCCAGCAGTGAGCACAGTTTGAACACTGAAGCTTTCTTT; CDR3: CASSEHSLNTEAFF
D: .; size: once; V: TRBV19; J: TRBJ2-4; DNA: TGTGCCAGTAGTCTCGTGATTCGACCCCGCCTAGGAGGATCCAAAAACATTCAGTACTTC; CDR3: CASSLVIRPRLGGSKNIQYF
D: TRBD2; size: .; V: TRBV7-2; J: TRBJ2-1; DNA: TGTGCCAGCAACCCGATATCCGGGGGGGGCGCCAATGAGCAGTTCTTC; CDR3: CASNPISGGGANEQFF
D: TRBD2; size: .; V: TRBV9; J: TRBJ2-1; DNA: TGTGCCAGCAGCAGCCGGTCGGGGAGGGGACATGAGCAGTTCTTC; CDR3: CASSSRSGRGHEQFF
D: TRBD1; size: .; V: TRBV10-1; J: TRBJ2-7; DNA: TGCGCCAGCAGTGAGGACAGGGTCTCCTACGAGCAGTACTTC; CDR3: CASSEDRVSYEQYF
D: TRBD2; size: once; V: TRBV23-1; J: TRBJ2-2; DNA: TGCGCCAGCAGTCAGTTCAGCGGGGGAAACACCGGGGAGCTGTTTTTT; CDR3: CASSQFSGGNTGELFF
D: .; size: .; V: TRBV6-4; J: TRBJ2-1; DNA: TGTGCCAGCAGTGTATCCGGGTCCACCTACAATGAGCAGTTCTTC; CDR3: CASSVSGSTYNEQFF
D: TRBD2; size: .; V: TRBV9; J: TRBJ2-2; DNA: TGTGCCAGCAGCATTGGACTAGTGGAGTACACCGGGGAGCTGTTTTTT; CDR3: CASSIGLVEYTGELFF
D: .; size: .; V: TRBV4-1; J: TRBJ2-7; DNA: TGCGCCAGCAGCCAAGATTCCCCGCTCAGGGGCTACGAGCAGTACTTC; CDR3: CASSQDSPLRGYEQYF
D: TRBD2; size: few; V: TRBV5-5; J: TRBJ2-7; DNA: TGTGCCAGCGGGCCGGGACTAGCGGGAGTCGGGCAGTACTTC; CDR3: CASGPGLAGVGQYF
D: .; size: .; V: TRBV5-6; J: TRBJ2-7; DNA: TGTGCCAGCAGCTTGGATCTAGCGTCGGGCGAGCAGTACTTC; CDR3: CASSLDLASGEQYF
D: .; size: once; V: TRBV5-1; J: TRBJ2-1; DNA: TGCGCCAGCAGCCGGTCAGGGGTAACCTACAATGAGCAGTTCTTC; CDR3: CASSRSGVTYNEQFF
D: TRBD1; size: .; V: TRBV29-1; J: TRBJ2-1; DNA: TGCAGTCAGCTCGGAAAGGGACAGGACTACAATGAGCAGTTCTTC; CDR3: CSQLGKGQDYNEQFF
D: .; size: .; V: TRBV18; J: TRBJ2-1; DNA: TGTGCCAGCTCACCCCAAGGAACAGGCTCCTACAATGAGCAGTTCTTC; CDR3: CASSPQGTGSYNEQFF
D: .; size: .; V: TRBV28; J: TRBJ1-1; DNA: TGTGCCAGCAGTCTCGTTCTGGGGGGGGGCACTGAAGCTTTCTTT; CDR3: CASSLVLGGGTEAFF
D: .; size: .; V: TRBV9; J: TRBJ2-2; DNA: TGTGCCAGCAGCGCCAACATCCCGACAGGGGAGCTGTTTTTT; CDR3: CASSANIPTGELFF
D: TRBD1; size: .; V: TRBV2; J: TRBJ2-7; DNA: TGTGCCAGCAGTGGTGTGAGGGGGCTAAATTACTTC; CDR3: CASSGVRGLNYF
D: .; size: .; V: TRBV7-9; J: TRBJ1-1; DNA: TGTGCCAGCAGGCCGCGGCCCACAATGAACACTGAAGCTTTCTTT; CDR3: CASRPRPTMNTEAFF
D: .; size: .; V: TRBV11-2; J: TRBJ1-1; DNA: TGTGCCAGCAGCTTAAGGCAGGGCACTGAAGCTTTCTTT; CDR3: CASSLRQGTEAFF
D: TRBD1; size: .; V: TRBV28; J: TRBJ2-7; DNA: TGTGCCAGCAGTTGGGACAGGGGGCAGGGAGGGGACTACGAGCAGTACTTC; CDR3: CASSWDRGQGGDYEQYF
D: .; size: .; V: TRBV20-1; J: TRBJ2-1; DNA: TGCAGTGCTCGACTAGTAAGGGAGCAGTTCTTC; CDR3: CSARLVREQFF